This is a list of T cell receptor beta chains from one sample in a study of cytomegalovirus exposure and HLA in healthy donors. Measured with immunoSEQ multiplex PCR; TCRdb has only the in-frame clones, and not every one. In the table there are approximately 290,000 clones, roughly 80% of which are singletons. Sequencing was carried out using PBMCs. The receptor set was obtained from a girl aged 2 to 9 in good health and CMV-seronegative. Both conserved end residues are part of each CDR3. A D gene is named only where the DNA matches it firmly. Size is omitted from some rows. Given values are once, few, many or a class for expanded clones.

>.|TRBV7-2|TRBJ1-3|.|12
TGTGCCAGCAGCTCCAGAGGAAACACCATATATTTT
CASSSRGNTIYF
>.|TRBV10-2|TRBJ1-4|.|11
TGCGCCAGCAGTGATCGGGAAAAACTGTTTTTT
CASSDREKLFF
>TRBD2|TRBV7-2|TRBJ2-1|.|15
TGTGCCAGCAGCTTAGGGCTAGCGGATTACAATGAGCAGTTCTTC
CASSLGLADYNEQFF
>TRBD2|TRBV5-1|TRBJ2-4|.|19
TGCGCCAGCAGCTTGGTGGGACTAGCGGGGGGGCTAACCAAAAACATTCAGTACTTC
CASSLVGLAGGLTKNIQYF
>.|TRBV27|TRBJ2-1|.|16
TGTGCCAGCAGTTCCCGGCTAGGCGGGCCTTACAATGAGCAGTTCTTC
CASSSRLGGPYNEQFF
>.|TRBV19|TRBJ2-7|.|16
TGTGCCAGTAGCAATGGGGCCACAGTAGGTTTGTGGGAGCAGTACTTC
CASSNGATVGLWEQYF
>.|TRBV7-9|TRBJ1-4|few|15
TGTGCCAGCAGCTTAGGCAGGGCAAAGAATGAAAAACTGTTTTTT
CASSLGRAKNEKLFF
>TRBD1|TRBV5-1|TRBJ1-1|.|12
TGCGCCAGCAGCTCTCAGGGGGTCGAAGCTTTCTTT
CASSSQGVEAFF
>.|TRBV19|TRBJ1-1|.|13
TGTGCCAGTGAGGAGGCCCGAGGGACATTGGCTTTCTTT
CASEEARGTLAFF
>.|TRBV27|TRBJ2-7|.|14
TGTGCCAGCAGCCCCTCCCGGGTTAGCTACGAGCAGTACTTC
CASSPSRVSYEQYF
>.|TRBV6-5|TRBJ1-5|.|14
TGTGCCAGCAGTTACTCGTTCGTCGATCAGCCCCAGCATTTT
CASSYSFVDQPQHF
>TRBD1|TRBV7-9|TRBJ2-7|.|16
TGTGCCAGCAGCTCCTGGTCGGACAGGGCCACCTACGAGCAGTACTTC
CASSSWSDRATYEQYF
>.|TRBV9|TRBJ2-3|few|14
TGTGCCAGCGGGGCTTCTGCGGAGACAGATACGCAGTATTTT
CASGASAETDTQYF
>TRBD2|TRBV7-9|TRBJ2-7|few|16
TGTGCCAGCAGTCTCAACCTAGCGGGGGAGGCCTACGAGCAGTACTTC
CASSLNLAGEAYEQYF
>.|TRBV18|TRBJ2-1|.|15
TGTGCCAGCTCACCTGGAAACAGGGCTTACAATGAGCAGTTCTTC
CASSPGNRAYNEQFF
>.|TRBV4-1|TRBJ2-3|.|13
TGCGCCAGCAGCCAAGCCGCGTCCGATACGCAGTATTTT
CASSQAASDTQYF
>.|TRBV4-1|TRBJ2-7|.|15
TGCGCCAGCAGCCAAGATGCAGCGAGCTACTACGAGCAGTACTTC
CASSQDAASYYEQYF